This TCR beta chain was sequenced during a study of identical twins. TCRdb reprocessed the 5' RACE reads via MiXCR and lists one record per CDR3 protein. This sample has about 900,000 distinct CDR3 sequences, with roughly an eighth found just once. Germline V gene sequence: CDR1 DFQATT, CDR2 SNEGSKA (reference sequence). The CDR3 extends over 13 amino acids. Unmatched junction bases numbered 5, after V lost 4 bases and J lost 4 bases. This sample was shared with a second study, whose subject was yellow fever vaccine responses in identical twins.

The receptor was isolated from a woman younger than 35 in good health. The sequencing sample was made of PBMCs. V gene TRBV20-1 combines with J gene TRBJ2-5; 8 bases agree with TRBD2. The CDR3 is CSATGGLGETQYF. The CDR3 DNA reads TGCAGTGCTACGGGGGGGTTAGGAGAGACCCAGTACTTC.